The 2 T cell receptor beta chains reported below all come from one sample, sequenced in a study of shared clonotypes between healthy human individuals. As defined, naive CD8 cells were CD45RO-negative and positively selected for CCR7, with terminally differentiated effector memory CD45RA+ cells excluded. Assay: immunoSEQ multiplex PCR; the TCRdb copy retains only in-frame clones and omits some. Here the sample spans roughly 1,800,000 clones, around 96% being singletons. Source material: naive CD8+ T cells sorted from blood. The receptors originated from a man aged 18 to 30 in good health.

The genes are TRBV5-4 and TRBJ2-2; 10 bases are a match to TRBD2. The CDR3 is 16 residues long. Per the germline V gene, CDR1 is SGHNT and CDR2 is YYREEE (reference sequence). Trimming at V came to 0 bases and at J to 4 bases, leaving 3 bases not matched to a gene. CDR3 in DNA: TGTGCCAGCAGCTTGGAAGCGGGGGGGCTCACCGGGGAGCTGTTTTTT. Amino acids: CASSLEAGGLTGELFF.

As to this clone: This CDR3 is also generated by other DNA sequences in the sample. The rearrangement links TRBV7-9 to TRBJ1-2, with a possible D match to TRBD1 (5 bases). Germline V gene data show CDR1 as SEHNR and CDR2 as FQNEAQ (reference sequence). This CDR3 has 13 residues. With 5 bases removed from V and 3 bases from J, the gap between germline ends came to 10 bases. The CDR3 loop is CASSLGTDYGYTF. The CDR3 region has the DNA TGTGCCAGCAGCCTCGGGACTGACTATGGCTACACCTTC.